One sample yielded the 13 T cell receptor beta chains listed below, sequenced in a study of cytomegalovirus exposure and HLA in healthy donors. TCRdb keeps only in-frame clones here, not all; method: immunoSEQ multiplex PCR. The sample records approximately 210,000 clones, roughly 88% being singletons. Source material: PBMCs. The receptors derive from a woman between 18 and 29 years old in good health and CMV-seronegative.

This chain joins TRBV20-1 and TRBJ2-5; unclear D gene. This CDR3 is 11 amino acids long. CDR1 and CDR2 from the germline V gene are DFQATT and SNEGSKA (reference sequence). The V and J ends lost 5 bases and 5 bases respectively, with 9 bases between them. The CDR3 DNA reads as TGCAGTGCTGGGTTGAGGGAGACCCAGTACTTC. This translates into CSAGLRETQYF.

This rearrangement joins TRBV6-7 to TRBJ1-2; 7 bases line up with TRBD1. TRBV6-7 is recorded as an ORF, its role being uncertain. With V trimmed by 4 bases and J by 0 bases, 5 bases remained unmatched. The CDR3 extends over 15 amino acids. CDR3 bases: TGTGCCAGCAGTTTACACAGGGGCCCTAACTATGGCTACACCTTC. As protein: CASSLHRGPNYGYTF.

The chain is built from TRBV5-6 and TRBJ1-2; D ambiguous. V lost 2 bases to trimming and J lost 3 bases, with 14 bases between them. This CDR3 contains 15 residues. Germline V CDR1 and CDR2: SGHDT, YYEEEE. CDR3 nucleotides: TGTGCCAGCAGCTTCTCAGGCCGCCCGGACTATGGCTACACCTTC. It specifies CASSFSGRPDYGYTF.

The rearrangement uses TRBV6-1 and TRBJ2-7; 9 bases line up with TRBD1. The trim removed 6 bases at V and 3 bases at J, leaving 9 bases unmatched. CDR1 is MNHNS and CDR2 is SASEGT in the germline V gene. The CDR3 is made up of 15 amino acids. The CDR3 spells CASRKQGAMNYEQYF. CDR3 DNA sequence: TGTGCCAGCAGAAAACAGGGGGCCATGAACTACGAGCAGTACTTC.

In its sample, this clone was seen once. This chain joins TRBV4-1 and TRBJ2-3; 10 bases agree with TRBD2. V lost 3 bases and J lost 1; bases outside the gene matches: 7. The CDR3 has 17 residues. From germline, CDR1 is MGHRA and CDR2 YSYEKL. For the CDR3, the DNA is TGCGCCAGCAGCCAGGTCAGCGGGAGGGCCCGCACAGATACGCAGTATTTT. It is translated as CASSQVSGRARTDTQYF.

The table lists this clone with a count of one. The V call is TRBV13, the J call TRBJ2-3; TRBD2 matches 10 bases. The CDR3 sequence is 17 residues long. V lost 5 bases, J lost 6 bases, and 14 bases stayed unmatched. The germline gives CDR1 PRHDT, CDR2 FYEKMQ (reference sequence). The CDR3 loop reads CASSPGGLAGVADTQYF. In DNA, the CDR3 is TGTGCCAGCAGCCCGGGGGGGCTAGCGGGAGTGGCGGATACGCAGTATTTT. The full variable domain, rest sourced from reference TRBV13 and TRBJ2-3, is AAGVIQSPRHLIKEKRETATLKCYPIPRHDTVYWYQQGPGQDPQFLISFYEKMQSDKGSIPDRFSAQQFSDYHSELNMSSLELGDSALYFCASSPGGLAGVADTQYFGPGTRLTVL.

There are a few counts of this clone. The rearrangement links TRBV19 to TRBJ1-2; D is perhaps TRBD1 (6 bases). The CDR3 extends over 14 amino acids. The germline gives CDR1 LNHDA, CDR2 SQIVND (reference sequence). Trimming stripped 6 bases from V and 6 bases from J, with 17 bases between. CDR3 sequence reads: CASSILQGIDGYTF. The DNA for the CDR3 is TGTGCCAGTAGCATCCTTCAGGGGATTGATGGCTACACCTTC.

The CDR3 spells CATSHGDREYEKLFF. CDR3 in DNA: TGTGCCACCAGCCATGGGGACAGGGAATATGAAAAACTGTTTTTT. J is TRBJ1-4 and V is TRBV15; 9 bases line up with TRBD1. Losses at the gene ends were 5 bases for V and 6 bases for J; bases not matched to a gene: 7. Looked up from germline, CDR1 is LNHNV and CDR2 is YYDKDF (reference sequence). The CDR3 is 15 amino acids.

V is TRBV15 and J is TRBJ1-5; no firm D call. The CDR3 totals 15 residues. Germline V gene lookup returns CDR1 LNHNV and CDR2 YYDKDF (reference sequence). Deletions cut 0 bases from V and 6 bases from J, with 12 bases between. The DNA for the CDR3 is TGTGCCACCAGCAGAGACCTTGGGCGGGGTCAGCCCCAGCATTTT. This gives the protein CATSRDLGRGQPQHF.

The rearrangement joins TRBV6-4 to TRBJ2-1; D uncertain. CDR3 length: 15 amino acids. The ends were cut back, 6 bases at V and 4 bases at J, with 16 bases in the middle. Germline CDR1 and CDR2: MRHNA and SNTAGT. In nucleotides, the CDR3 is TGTGCCAGCAGCGTTACTTTCGGGTTATACAATGAGCAGTTCTTC. Protein: CASSVTFGLYNEQFF.

The table lists this clone with a few counts. The chain carries TRBV6-6 and TRBJ2-7; the D gene is possibly TRBD1 (6 bases). V shed 2 bases and J shed 2 bases, with 7 bases lying between them. Germline assignment: CDR1 MNHNY and CDR2 SVGAGI (reference sequence). This CDR3 is built from 13 residues. The CDR3 region is CASSYDRTYEQYF. CDR3 DNA: TGTGCCAGCAGTTACGACAGGACCTACGAGCAGTACTTC.

The chain recombines TRBV5-1 with TRBJ2-7, with 7 bases aligning to TRBD1. CDR1 and CDR2 from the germline V gene are SGHRS and YFSETQ. V was pared by 0 bases and J by 2 bases, with 8 bases of the junction left unmatched. This CDR3 contains 16 residues. The CDR3 region is CASSLGYGTDAYEQYF. The CDR3 DNA reads TGCGCCAGCAGCTTGGGTTACGGGACAGATGCCTACGAGCAGTACTTC.

This rearrangement joins TRBV2 to TRBJ1-3; D is perhaps TRBD1 (5 bases). The V gene lost 6 bases and the J gene lost 4 bases, with 13 bases spanning the gap. This CDR3 is built from 14 residues. Germline loops: CDR1 SNHLY, CDR2 FYNNEI. CDR3 nucleotide sequence: TGTGCCAGCAGCCAACAGGTTAGGGGAAACACCATATATTTT. Protein product: CASSQQVRGNTIYF. The complete variable domain, with remaining parts taken from reference TRBV2 and TRBJ1-3, reads EPEVTQTPSHQVTQMGQEVILRCVPISNHLYFYWYRQILGQKVEFLVSFYNNEISEKSEIFDDQFSVERPDGSNFTLKIRSTKLEDSAMYFCASSQQVRGNTIYFGEGSWLTVV.